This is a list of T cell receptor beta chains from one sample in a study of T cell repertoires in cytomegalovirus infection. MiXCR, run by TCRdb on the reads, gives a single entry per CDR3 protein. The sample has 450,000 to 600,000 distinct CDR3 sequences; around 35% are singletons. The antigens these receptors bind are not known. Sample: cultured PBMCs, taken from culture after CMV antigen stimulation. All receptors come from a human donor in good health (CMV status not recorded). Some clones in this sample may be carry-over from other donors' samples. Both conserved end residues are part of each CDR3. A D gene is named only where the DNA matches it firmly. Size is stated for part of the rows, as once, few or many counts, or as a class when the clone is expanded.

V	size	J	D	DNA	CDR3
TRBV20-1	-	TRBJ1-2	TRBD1	TGCAGTGCTCCTGAGAGGGGACAGGGAACCTACTATGGCTACACCTTC	CSAPERGQGTYYGYTF
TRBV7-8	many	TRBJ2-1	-	TGTGCCAGCAGCTTAGGAGCAGGATACAATGAGCAGTTCTTC	CASSLGAGYNEQFF
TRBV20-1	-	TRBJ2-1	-	TGCAGTGCTAGAGATCCCCACACAGGGTACAATGAGCAGTTCTTC	CSARDPHTGYNEQFF
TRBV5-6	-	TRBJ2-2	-	TGTGCCAGCAGCTCATACCTTCATGGGGCCACCGGGGAGCTGTTTTTT	CASSSYLHGATGELFF
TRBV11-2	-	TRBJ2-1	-	TGTGCCAGCAGCGAGGGGGGAAGCGGGCACAATGAGCAGTTCTTC	CASSEGGSGHNEQFF
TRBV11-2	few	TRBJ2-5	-	TGTGCCAGCAGCCCAACAGGGAGTGTAGAGACCCAGTACTTC	CASSPTGSVETQYF
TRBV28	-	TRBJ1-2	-	TGTGCCAGCAGCCAAGGCCAGGGTCCCCATTATGACTATGGCTACACCTTC	CASSQGQGPHYDYGYTF
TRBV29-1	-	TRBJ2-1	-	TGCAGCGTTACGGCCGCCTACAATGAGCAGTTCTTC	CSVTAAYNEQFF
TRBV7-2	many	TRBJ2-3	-	TGTGCCAGCAGCCGGGGCACAGATACGCAGTATTTT	CASSRGTDTQYF
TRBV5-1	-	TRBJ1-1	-	TGCGCCAGTGGGCAGTCCGAACTAAAGAACACTGAAGCTTTCTTT	CASGQSELKNTEAFF
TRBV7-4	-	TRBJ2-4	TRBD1	TGTGCCAGCAGCTCCTCCGGGACAGGGGGGTCTAAAGCCAAAAACATTCAGTACTTC	CASSSSGTGGSKAKNIQYF
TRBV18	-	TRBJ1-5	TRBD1	TGTGCCAGCTCAGCCCGGGACAGGGGGTATCAGCCCCAGCATTTT	CASSARDRGYQPQHF
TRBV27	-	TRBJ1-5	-	TGTGCCAGGAGTTTTGCCTTGGCCAGCAATCAGCCCCAGCATTTT	CARSFALASNQPQHF
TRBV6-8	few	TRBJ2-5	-	TGTGCCAGCAGTTACGGCGGGTACCAAGAGACCCAGTACTTC	CASSYGGYQETQYF
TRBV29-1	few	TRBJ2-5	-	TGCAGCGTGTACGGGAGAACGGCAGAGACCCAGTACTTC	CSVYGRTAETQYF
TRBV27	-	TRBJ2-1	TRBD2	TGTGCCAGCAGTACCTTGGGACTAGCGGATTACAATGAGCAGTTCTTC	CASSTLGLADYNEQFF
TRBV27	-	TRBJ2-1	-	TGTGCCAGCAGGGCCGCCGGTGGGTACAATGAGCAGTTCTTC	CASRAAGGYNEQFF
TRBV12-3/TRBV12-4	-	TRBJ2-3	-	TGTGCCAGCAAGCAGGGAAGGGACACAGATACGCAGTATTTT	CASKQGRDTDTQYF
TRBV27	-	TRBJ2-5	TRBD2	TGTGCCAGCAGTTCCCTAGCGGGAGGAGCCGCAGGGGAGACCCAGTACTTC	CASSSLAGGAAGETQYF
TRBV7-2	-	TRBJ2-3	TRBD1	TGTGCCAGCAGCTTGCAGACAGGGGAAGATACGCAGTATTTT	CASSLQTGEDTQYF
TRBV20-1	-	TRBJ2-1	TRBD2	TGCAGTGCTGTACCGGGACTAGCTTTCTACAATGAGCAGTTCTTC	CSAVPGLAFYNEQFF
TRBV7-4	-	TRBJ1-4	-	TGTGCCAGCAGCTTAGTACTTGGGGCAGGGCGGCGGAATGAAAAACTGTTTTTT	CASSLVLGAGRRNEKLFF
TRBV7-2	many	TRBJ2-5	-	TGTGCCAGCAGCTTAGGAACCCTCCCAGGGACCCAGTACTTC	CASSLGTLPGTQYF
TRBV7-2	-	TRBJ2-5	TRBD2	TGTGCCAGTACGGGAGGCACTACTAGCGGTTTCGAGACCCAGTACTTC	CASTGGTTSGFETQYF
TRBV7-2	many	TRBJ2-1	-	TGTGCCAGCAGTCAGGACTGGCGGACCTACAATGAGCAGTTCTTC	CASSQDWRTYNEQFF
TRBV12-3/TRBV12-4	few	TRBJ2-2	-	TGTGCCAGCAGTTTATCGAGCGTGAACACCGGGGAGCTGTTTTTT	CASSLSSVNTGELFF
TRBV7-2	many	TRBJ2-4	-	TGTGCCAGCAGCCTCCAGGTGTCCAACAAAAACATTCAGTACTTC	CASSLQVSNKNIQYF
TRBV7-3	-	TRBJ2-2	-	TGTGCCAGCAGCCCACGCGGCTCGAACACCGGGGAGCTGTTTTTT	CASSPRGSNTGELFF
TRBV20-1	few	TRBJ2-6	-	TGCAGTGCTACGGACGCGCGCTGGTCTGGGGCCAACGTCCTGACTTTC	CSATDARWSGANVLTF
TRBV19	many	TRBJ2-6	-	TGTGCCAGTAGTATGCTAGGGGGCTCTGGGGCCAACGTCCTGACTTTC	CASSMLGGSGANVLTF
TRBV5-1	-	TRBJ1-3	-	TGCGCCAGCAGCTTCGCCGGGGTGGAAGGAAACACCATATATTTT	CASSFAGVEGNTIYF
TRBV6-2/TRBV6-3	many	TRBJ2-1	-	TGTGCCAGCAGTTACTTCGTCGGCCGGGACCTAGAGCATGAGCAGTTCTTC	CASSYFVGRDLEHEQFF